Below are 27 T cell receptor beta chains sequenced from a single sample in a study of shared T cell receptors in the human thymus. TCRdb's copy holds only in-frame clones and misses some; the assay was immunoSEQ multiplex PCR. The data contain 720,000 or so clones, 70% to 90% of them seen just once; the ten biggest clones take up roughly 0.01%. These same records also appear under a second study, on human thymus T cells.

Sequenced: thymocytes. Every receptor here comes from a girl less than two years old with a congenital heart defect.

This clone was seen only once. This chain uses TRBV7-6 with TRBJ2-3; 9 bases line up with TRBD2. CDR1 is SGHVS, CDR2 FNYEAQ, per germline. CDR3 size: 16 residues. V shed 5 bases, J shed 4 bases, and the junction held 10 bases outside the gene matches. The CDR3 is CASSLGGGGAADTQYF. In DNA form, the CDR3 reads TGTGCCAGCAGCCTAGGAGGCGGGGGGGCAGCAGATACGCAGTATTTT. Full variable domain (missing parts from reference TRBV7-6 and TRBJ2-3): GAGVSQSPRYKVTKRGQDVALRCDPISGHVSLYWYRQALGQGPEFLTYFNYEAQQDKSGLPNDRFSAERPEGSISTLTIQRTEQRDSAMYRCASSLGGGGAADTQYFGPGTRLTVL.

This clone was seen once. The V gene is TRBV6-5, the J gene TRBJ1-6; D may be TRBD1 (6 bases). Germline loops: CDR1 MNHEY, CDR2 SVGAGI. Trimming removed 2 bases from V and 7 bases from J, with 9 bases in between. The CDR3 extends over 14 amino acids. The CDR3 sequence is CASSYGQPNSPLHF. In DNA, the CDR3 is TGTGCCAGCAGTTACGGACAGCCAAATTCACCCCTCCACTTT.

J is TRBJ2-7 and V is TRBV30; D not certain. The CDR3 contains 13 residues. Trimming cost V 5 bases and J 3 bases, with 14 bases left between them. Germline V CDR1 and CDR2: GTSNPN, SVGIG (reference sequence). This CDR3 reads CAWGSITFYEQYF. In DNA, the CDR3 is TGTGCCTGGGGCTCGATTACCTTCTACGAGCAGTACTTC.

The V gene is TRBV11-2, the J gene TRBJ1-2; no definite D call. The V gene lost 6 bases and the J gene lost 4 bases, with 18 bases spanning the gap. The CDR3 length is 15 residues. Germline V gene lookup returns CDR1 SGHAT and CDR2 FQNNGV. The CDR3 sequence is CASRSRELPGYGYTF. The CDR3 DNA reads TGTGCCAGCAGGTCTCGTGAGTTACCGGGCTATGGCTACACCTTC. Full variable domain (missing parts from reference TRBV11-2 and TRBJ1-2): EAGVAQSPRYKIIEKRQSVAFWCNPISGHATLYWYQQILGQGPKLLIQFQNNGVVDDSQLPKDRFSAERLKGVDSTLKIQPAKLEDSAVYLCASRSRELPGYGYTFGSGTRLTVV.

This chain connects TRBV7-9 to TRBJ2-1; TRBD1 matches at 7 bases. Per the germline V gene, CDR1 is SEHNR and CDR2 is FQNEAQ (reference sequence). The CDR3 has 17 residues. V lost 0 bases to trimming and J lost 5 bases; unmatched junction nucleotides: 10. CDR3 sequence reads: CASSLAAPGQFDNEQFF. CDR3 sequence (DNA): TGTGCCAGCAGCTTAGCCGCCCCGGGACAGTTCGACAATGAGCAGTTCTTC.

The CDR3 region has the DNA TGCGCCAGCAGCCAAGACCACCGGGAGCCAGGGATCTCTGGAAACACCATATATTTT. This gives the protein CASSQDHREPGISGNTIYF. The chain links TRBV4-1 to TRBJ1-3; possible D gene TRBD1, 5 bases. Trimming pared 0 bases from V and 0 bases from J, leaving 18 bases between. From germline, CDR1 is MGHRA and CDR2 YSYEKL. This CDR3 spans 19 amino acids.

This chain joins TRBV5-1 and TRBJ2-7; 8 bases line up with TRBD1. The germline V gene has CDR1 SGHRS and CDR2 YFSETQ. With 4 bases clipped from V and 4 bases from J, the junction kept 4 bases outside the gene matches. CDR3 length: 13 residues. The CDR3 nucleotides read TGCGCCAGCAGCAACAGGGGGAGGTACGAGCAGTACTTC. It codes for CASSNRGRYEQYF.

CDR3: CASSPPPGHNEQFF. CDR3 in DNA: TGTGCCAGCTCACCCCCTCCCGGTCACAATGAGCAGTTCTTC. V usage is TRBV18 and J usage is TRBJ2-1; D is ambiguous. V gave up 3 bases and J gave up 5 bases, with 11 bases separating them. This CDR3 comprises 14 residues. Germline V CDR1 and CDR2: KGHSH, LQKENI.

The chain links TRBV29-1 to TRBJ2-3, with D perhaps matching TRBD2 (5 bases). Germline V lookup: CDR1 SQVTM, CDR2 ANQGSEA. V was clipped by 1 base and J by 0 bases, with 17 bases between them. The CDR3 runs 17 residues. In DNA, the CDR3 is TGCAGCGTTGAAGGGGCGGGTAGCTCCTCTAGCACAGATACGCAGTATTTT. This translates into CSVEGAGSSSSTDTQYF.

V gene TRBV14 combines with J gene TRBJ1-4, with unresolved D. Trimming removed 0 bases at V and 16 bases at J, with 15 bases between. CDR1 and CDR2 from the germline V gene are SGHDN and FVKESK. This CDR3 is built from 13 residues. In DNA, the CDR3 is TGTGCCAGCAGCCAAGAAATTACAGTCTCGCGGTTTTTT. Its protein is CASSQEITVSRFF. The whole variable domain, filled in from reference TRBV14 and TRBJ1-4, reads EAGVTQFPSHSVIEKGQTVTLRCDPISGHDNLYWYRRVMGKEIKFLLHFVKESKQDESGMPNNRFLAERTGGTYSTLKVQPAELEDSGVYFCASSQEITVSRFFGSGTQLSVL.

The CDR3 DNA sequence: TGTGCCACCAACGGCGGGGGGGAGAGCACAGATACGCAGTATTTT. It is translated as CATNGGGESTDTQYF. The chain combines TRBV6-6 with TRBJ2-3, with 9 bases identical to TRBD2. In germline, CDR1 is MNHNY, CDR2 SVGAGI (reference sequence). After removal of 10 bases from V and 0 bases from J, the junction contained 8 bases not matched to a gene. The CDR3 consists of 15 residues.

The J gene is TRBJ2-1, the V gene TRBV5-6; 7 positions match TRBD2. CDR3 size: 15 residues. Germline loops: CDR1 SGHDT, CDR2 YYEEEE. Trimming at V came to 9 bases and at J to 3 bases, leaving 12 bases not matched to a gene. CDR3 nucleotides: TGTGCCACCTACATGACTAGCAGTCACTACAATGAGCAGTTCTTC. It yields the protein CATYMTSSHYNEQFF.

This chain links TRBV2 with TRBJ2-5; TRBD2 matches at 10 bases. The CDR3 has 15 amino acids. J gave up 1 base and V 4 bases, and 3 bases lay outside the gene matches. Germline V gives CDR1 SNHLY, CDR2 FYNNEI. The CDR3 DNA reads TGTGCCAGCAGTGGGGTAGCGGGGGGCCAAGAGACCCAGTACTTC. Translating it yields CASSGVAGGQETQYF.

V and J are TRBV4-1 and TRBJ1-2, with TRBD1 matching 8 bases. Germline trimming cut 5 bases from V and 4 bases from J; bases unmatched to any gene: 9. This CDR3 region has 15 residues. The V gene's germline CDR1 is MGHRA and CDR2 YSYEKL. The CDR3 reads CASSYRTGHTYGYTF. DNA of the CDR3: TGCGCCAGCAGCTACCGGACAGGGCACACCTATGGCTACACCTTC.

CDR3 bases: TGTGCCACCGCCAGACTGGTTGATAGCAATCAGCCCCAGCATTTT. Its translation: CATARLVDSNQPQHF. The rearrangement joins TRBV19 to TRBJ1-5; D not certain. The V gene's germline CDR1 is LNHDA and CDR2 SQIVND (reference sequence). The V end lost 10 bases, the J end lost 0 bases, and 16 bases lay between the germline ends. This CDR3 comprises 15 residues.

The chain uses TRBV4-3 and TRBJ2-3; 13 bases match TRBD2. This CDR3 region has 17 residues. The V and J ends lost 4 bases and 6 bases, in that order; junction bases with no gene match: 10. Germline V CDR1 and CDR2: LGHNA, YSLEER. For the CDR3, the DNA is TGCGCCAGCAGCCTGCTACTAGCGGGGGGGCCCGGGGATACGCAGTATTTT. Protein sequence: CASSLLLAGGPGDTQYF.

This rearrangement joins TRBV19 to TRBJ1-6, with D perhaps TRBD1 (5 bases). Germline V gene lookup returns CDR1 LNHDA and CDR2 SQIVND (reference sequence). Trimming removed 6 bases from V and 7 bases from J, with 10 bases in between. CDR3 length equals 13 residues. CDR3 coding DNA: TGTGCCAGTAGGTGGACAAACAATTCACCCCTCCACTTT. Residues: CASRWTNNSPLHF.

This chain joins TRBV6-1 and TRBJ1-3, with 8 bases fitting TRBD1. V shed 10 bases and J 2 bases; nucleotides not matched to a gene: 4. Germline loops: CDR1 MNHNS, CDR2 SASEGT. The CDR3 length is 13 residues. The CDR3 protein is CATPTGAGNTIYF. As DNA, the CDR3 is TGTGCCACCCCGACAGGGGCTGGAAACACCATATATTTT.

This clone was detected once. The CDR3 loop is CASSPSPENLDRVYNYGYTF. CDR3 nucleotides: TGTGCCAGCTCACCTTCACCCGAGAACCTTGACAGGGTCTATAACTATGGCTACACCTTC. The chain combines TRBV18 with TRBJ1-2; 7 bases are shared with TRBD1. The CDR3 runs to 20 residues. Germline V gene data show CDR1 as KGHSH and CDR2 as LQKENI. Trimming at V came to 3 bases and at J to 1 base, leaving 20 bases not matched to a gene.

The chain carries TRBV12-5 and TRBJ2-1, with 14 bases identical to TRBD2. In germline, CDR1 is LGHNT, CDR2 FRNRAP. CDR3 length: 17 amino acids. The trim removed 0 bases at V and 5 bases at J, leaving 3 bases unmatched. The CDR3 reads CASGLVRTSGRHNEQFF. For the CDR3, the DNA is TGTGCTAGTGGTTTGGTCCGGACTAGCGGGAGGCACAATGAGCAGTTCTTC.

This sequence joins TRBV19 and TRBJ1-4; no firm D call. CDR1 is LNHDA and CDR2 is SQIVND in the germline V gene (reference sequence). V lost 10 bases to trimming and J lost 7 bases, with 7 bases between them. The CDR3 extends over 10 amino acids. The CDR3 DNA is TGTGCCACCGGGGTTGAAAAACTGTTTTTT. Translating it yields CATGVEKLFF.

The V and J genes are TRBV15 and TRBJ1-1; weak D call: TRBD1 (5 bases). V shed 5 bases and J shed 0 bases, with 16 bases lying between them. Germline V lookup: CDR1 LNHNV, CDR2 YYDKDF (reference sequence). This CDR3 region has 16 residues. The CDR3 protein is CATSARGSGVNTEAFF. The CDR3, as DNA: TGTGCCACCAGCGCGAGAGGGTCGGGGGTGAACACTGAAGCTTTCTTT.

The CDR3 coding sequence is TGTGCCAGCAGTTTTCGGACAGGACATAATTCACCCCTCCACTTT. Translating gives CASSFRTGHNSPLHF. The V gene is TRBV27, the J gene TRBJ1-6, with 7 bases identical to TRBD1. J lost 5 bases, V lost 3 bases, and 4 bases had no gene match. The germline V gene has CDR1 MNHEY and CDR2 SMNVEV (reference sequence). This CDR3 has 15 amino acids.

This clone was counted only a few times. The genes are TRBV11-2 and TRBJ2-5, with D uncertain. Trimming stripped 1 base from V and 1 base from J, with 13 bases between. This CDR3 has 16 residues. In germline, CDR1 is SGHAT, CDR2 FQNNGV. The CDR3 DNA follows: TGTGCCAGCAGCTTAGGAACAGTTTCACTCCAAGAGACCCAGTACTTC. Translated, it gives CASSLGTVSLQETQYF.

The chain combines TRBV2 with TRBJ2-7; TRBD1 agrees at 7 bases. This CDR3 has 14 amino acids. The trim removed 3 bases at V and 3 bases at J, leaving 5 bases unmatched. Germline-derived CDR1 and CDR2 are SNHLY and FYNNEI. CDR3 DNA: TGTGCCAGCAGTGAGCTACAGGGGATCTACGAGCAGTACTTC. It is translated as CASSELQGIYEQYF.

The chain is built from TRBV6-1 and TRBJ1-2; a possible D gene is TRBD1 (5 bases). The germline V gene has CDR1 MNHNS and CDR2 SASEGT. The length of the CDR3 is 15 residues. V was pared by 7 bases and J by 5 bases, with 20 bases between. CDR3 in amino acids: CASTPFAREAYGYTF. In DNA, the CDR3 is TGTGCCAGCACCCCTTTCGCCAGGGAGGCTTATGGCTACACCTTC.

The gene calls are TRBV2 and TRBJ1-2; 7 nucleotides align to TRBD1. The V segment lost 7 bases and the J segment 3 bases; nucleotides outside the gene matches: 8. The V gene's germline CDR1 is SNHLY and CDR2 FYNNEI. There are 14 residues in the CDR3. The CDR3 coding sequence is TGTGCCAGCAAACCTGACAGGGCGGACTATGGCTACACCTTC. Its protein product is CASKPDRADYGYTF. Complete variable domain (other parts from reference TRBV2 and TRBJ1-2): EPEVTQTPSHQVTQMGQEVILRCVPISNHLYFYWYRQILGQKVEFLVSFYNNEISEKSEIFDDQFSVERPDGSNFTLKIRSTKLEDSAMYFCASKPDRADYGYTFGSGTRLTVV.